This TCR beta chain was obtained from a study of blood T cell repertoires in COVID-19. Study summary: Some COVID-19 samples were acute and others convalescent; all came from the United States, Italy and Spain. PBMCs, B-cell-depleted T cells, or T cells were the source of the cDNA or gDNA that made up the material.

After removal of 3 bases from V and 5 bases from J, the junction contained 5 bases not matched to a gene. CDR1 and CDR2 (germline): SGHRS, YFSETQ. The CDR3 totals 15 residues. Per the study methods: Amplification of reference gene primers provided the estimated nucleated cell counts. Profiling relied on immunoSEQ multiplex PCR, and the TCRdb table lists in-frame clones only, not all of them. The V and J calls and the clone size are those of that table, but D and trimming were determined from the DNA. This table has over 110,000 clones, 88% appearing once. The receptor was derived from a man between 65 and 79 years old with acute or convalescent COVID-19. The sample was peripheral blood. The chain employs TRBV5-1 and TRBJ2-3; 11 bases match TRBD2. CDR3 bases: TGCGCCAGCAGCTGGACTAGCGGGCTTGGAGATACGCAGTATTTT. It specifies CASSWTSGLGDTQYF.